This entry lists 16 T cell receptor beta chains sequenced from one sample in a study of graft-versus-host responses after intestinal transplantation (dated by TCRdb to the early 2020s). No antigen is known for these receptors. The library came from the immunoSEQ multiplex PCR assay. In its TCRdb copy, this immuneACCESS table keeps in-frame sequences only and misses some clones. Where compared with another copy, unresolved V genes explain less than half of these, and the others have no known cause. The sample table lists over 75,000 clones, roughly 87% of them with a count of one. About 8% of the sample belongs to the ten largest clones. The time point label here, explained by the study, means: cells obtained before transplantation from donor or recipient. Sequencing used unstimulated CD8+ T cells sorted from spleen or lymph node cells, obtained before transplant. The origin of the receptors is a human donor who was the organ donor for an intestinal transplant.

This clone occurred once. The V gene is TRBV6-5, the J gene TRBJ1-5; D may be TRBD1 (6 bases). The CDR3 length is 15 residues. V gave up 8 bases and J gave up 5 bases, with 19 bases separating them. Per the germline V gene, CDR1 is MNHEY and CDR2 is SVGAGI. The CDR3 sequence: CASRLARGGDQPQHF. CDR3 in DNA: TGTGCCAGCCGGCTAGCCAGGGGCGGCGATCAGCCCCAGCATTTT.

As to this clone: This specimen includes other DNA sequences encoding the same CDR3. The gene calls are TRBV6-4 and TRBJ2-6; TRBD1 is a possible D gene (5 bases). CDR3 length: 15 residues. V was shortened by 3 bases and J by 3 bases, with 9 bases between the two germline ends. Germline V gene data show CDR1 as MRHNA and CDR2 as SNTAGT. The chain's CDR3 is CASSETGFGANVLTF. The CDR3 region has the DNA TGTGCCAGCAGTGAAACAGGTTTTGGGGCCAACGTCCTGACTTTC.

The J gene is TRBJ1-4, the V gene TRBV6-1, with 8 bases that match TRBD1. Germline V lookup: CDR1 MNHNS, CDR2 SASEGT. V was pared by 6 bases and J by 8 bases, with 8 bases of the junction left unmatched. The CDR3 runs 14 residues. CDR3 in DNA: TGTGCCAGCAGCAACAGGGGGGCCAACGAAAAACTGTTTTTT. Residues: CASSNRGANEKLFF.

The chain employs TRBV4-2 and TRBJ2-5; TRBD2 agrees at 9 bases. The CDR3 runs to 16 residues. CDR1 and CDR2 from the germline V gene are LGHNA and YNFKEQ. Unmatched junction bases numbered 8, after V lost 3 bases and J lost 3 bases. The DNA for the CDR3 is TGTGCCAGCAGCCAGAGTGGCGGGGGGGTAAAAGAGACCCAGTACTTC. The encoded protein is CASSQSGGGVKETQYF.

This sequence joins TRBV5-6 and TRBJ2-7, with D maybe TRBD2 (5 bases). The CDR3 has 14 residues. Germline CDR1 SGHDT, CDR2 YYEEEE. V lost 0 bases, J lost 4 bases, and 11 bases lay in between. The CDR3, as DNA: TGTGCCAGCAGCTTGGATAGCCCGGGGTACGAGCAGTACTTC. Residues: CASSLDSPGYEQYF. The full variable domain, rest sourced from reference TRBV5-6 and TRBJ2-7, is DAGVTQSPTHLIKTRGQQVTLRCSPKSGHDTVSWYQQALGQGPQFIFQYYEEEERQRGNFPDRFSGHQFPNYSSELNVNALLLGDSALYLCASSLDSPGYEQYFGPGTRLTVT.

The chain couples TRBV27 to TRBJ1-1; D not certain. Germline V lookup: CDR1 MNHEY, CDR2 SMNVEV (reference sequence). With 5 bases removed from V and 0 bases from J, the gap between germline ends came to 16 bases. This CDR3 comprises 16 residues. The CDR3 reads CASSERPRYLNTEAFF. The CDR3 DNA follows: TGTGCCAGCAGTGAAAGGCCCAGATACTTGAACACTGAAGCTTTCTTT.

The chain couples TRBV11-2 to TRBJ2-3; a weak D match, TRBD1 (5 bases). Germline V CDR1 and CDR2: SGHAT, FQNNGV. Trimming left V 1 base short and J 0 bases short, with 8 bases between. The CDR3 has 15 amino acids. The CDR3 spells CASSLGQFSTDTQYF. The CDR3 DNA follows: TGTGCCAGCAGCTTAGGACAGTTTAGCACAGATACGCAGTATTTT.

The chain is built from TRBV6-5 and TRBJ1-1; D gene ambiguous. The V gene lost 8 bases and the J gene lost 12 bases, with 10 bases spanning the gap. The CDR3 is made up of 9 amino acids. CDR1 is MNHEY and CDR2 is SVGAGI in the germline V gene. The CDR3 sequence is CASGDRPFF. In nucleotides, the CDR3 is TGTGCCAGCGGTGATAGACCTTTCTTT.

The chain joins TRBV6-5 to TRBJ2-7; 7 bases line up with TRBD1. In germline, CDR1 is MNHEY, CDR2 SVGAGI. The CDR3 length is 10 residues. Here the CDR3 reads CATRGHEQYF. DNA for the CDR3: TGTGCTACAAGGGGGCACGAGCAGTACTTC.

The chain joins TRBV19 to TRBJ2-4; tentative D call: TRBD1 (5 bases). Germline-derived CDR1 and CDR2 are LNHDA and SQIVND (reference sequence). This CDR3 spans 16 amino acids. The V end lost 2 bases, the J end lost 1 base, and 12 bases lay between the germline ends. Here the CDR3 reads CASSISGKLAKNIQYF. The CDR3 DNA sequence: TGTGCCAGTAGTATATCAGGGAAGTTGGCCAAAAACATTCAGTACTTC. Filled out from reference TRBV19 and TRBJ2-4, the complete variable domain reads DGGITQSPKYLFRKEGQNVTLSCEQNLNHDAMYWYRQDPGQGLRLIYYSQIVNDFQKGDIAEGYSVSREKKESFPLTVTSAQKNPTAFYLCASSISGKLAKNIQYFGAGTRLSVL.

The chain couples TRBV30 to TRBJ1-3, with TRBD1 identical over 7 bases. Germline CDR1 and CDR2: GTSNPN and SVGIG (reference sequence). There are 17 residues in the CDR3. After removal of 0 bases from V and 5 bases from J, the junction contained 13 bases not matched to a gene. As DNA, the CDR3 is TGTGCCTGGAGTGTACAAATCGGGACAGCTCAAAGAAACACCATATATTTT. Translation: CAWSVQIGTAQRNTIYF.

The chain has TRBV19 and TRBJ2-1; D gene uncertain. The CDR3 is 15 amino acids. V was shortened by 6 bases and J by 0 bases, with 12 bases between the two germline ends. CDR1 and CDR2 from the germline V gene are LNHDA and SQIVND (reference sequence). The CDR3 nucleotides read TGTGCCAGTAGAAACTACCGGAGCTCCTACAATGAGCAGTTCTTC. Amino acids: CASRNYRSSYNEQFF.

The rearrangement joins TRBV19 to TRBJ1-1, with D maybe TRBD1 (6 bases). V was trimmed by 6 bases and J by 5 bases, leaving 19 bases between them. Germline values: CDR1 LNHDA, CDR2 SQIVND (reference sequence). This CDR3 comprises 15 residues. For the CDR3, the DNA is TGTGCCAGTAGCCAACCCCGGGGGCGATGGACTGAAGCTTTCTTT. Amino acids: CASSQPRGRWTEAFF.

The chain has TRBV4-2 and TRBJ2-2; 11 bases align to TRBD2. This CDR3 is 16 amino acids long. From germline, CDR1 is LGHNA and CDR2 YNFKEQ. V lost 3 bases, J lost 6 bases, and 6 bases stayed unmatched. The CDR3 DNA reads TGTGCCAGCAGCCACGAACCGACTAGCGGGGCCGGGGAGCTGTTTTTT. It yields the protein CASSHEPTSGAGELFF.

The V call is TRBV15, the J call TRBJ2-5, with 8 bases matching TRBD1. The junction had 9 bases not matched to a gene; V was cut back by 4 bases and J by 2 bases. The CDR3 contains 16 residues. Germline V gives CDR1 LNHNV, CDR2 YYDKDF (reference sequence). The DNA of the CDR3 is TGTGCCACCAGCAACCAGGGGGCGGCGGAACAAGAGACCCAGTACTTC. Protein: CATSNQGAAEQETQYF.

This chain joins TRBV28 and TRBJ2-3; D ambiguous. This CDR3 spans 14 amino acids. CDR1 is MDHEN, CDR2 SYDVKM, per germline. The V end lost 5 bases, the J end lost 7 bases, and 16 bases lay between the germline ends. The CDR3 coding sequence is TGTGCCAGCAGTGGAATAAGGGTTATGAATACGCAGTATTTT. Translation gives CASSGIRVMNTQYF.